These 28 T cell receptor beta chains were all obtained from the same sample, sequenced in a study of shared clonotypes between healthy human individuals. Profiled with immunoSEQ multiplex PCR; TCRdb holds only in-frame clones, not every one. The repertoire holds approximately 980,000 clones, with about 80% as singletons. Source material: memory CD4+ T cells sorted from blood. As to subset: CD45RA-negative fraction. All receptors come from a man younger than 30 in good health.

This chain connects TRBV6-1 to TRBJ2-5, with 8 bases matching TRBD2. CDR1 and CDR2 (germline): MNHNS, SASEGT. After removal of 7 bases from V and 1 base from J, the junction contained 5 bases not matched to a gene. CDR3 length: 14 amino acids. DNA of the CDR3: TGTGCCAGCAAGAAGCGGGAGTTCCAAGAGACCCAGTACTTC. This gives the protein CASKKREFQETQYF.

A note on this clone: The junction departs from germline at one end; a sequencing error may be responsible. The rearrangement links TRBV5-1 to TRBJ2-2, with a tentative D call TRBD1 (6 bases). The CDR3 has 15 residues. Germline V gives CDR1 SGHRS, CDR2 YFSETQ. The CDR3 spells CASSLDRAKTGELFF. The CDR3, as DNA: TGCGCCAGCAGCTTGGACAGGGCGAAGACCGGGGAGCTGTTTTTT.

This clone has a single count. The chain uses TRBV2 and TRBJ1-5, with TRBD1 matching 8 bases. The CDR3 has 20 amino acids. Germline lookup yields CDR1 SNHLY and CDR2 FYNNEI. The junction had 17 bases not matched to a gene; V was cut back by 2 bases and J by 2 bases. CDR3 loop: CASSESCWTGPYSGNQPQHF. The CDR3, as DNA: TGTGCCAGCAGTGAATCGTGTTGGACAGGGCCATATAGCGGCAATCAGCCCCAGCATTTT.

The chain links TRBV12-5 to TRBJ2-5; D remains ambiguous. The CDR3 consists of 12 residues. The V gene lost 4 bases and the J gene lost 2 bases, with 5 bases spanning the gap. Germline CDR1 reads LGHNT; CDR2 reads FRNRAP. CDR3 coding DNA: TGTGCTAGTGGTTCGATGCAAGAGACCCAGTACTTC. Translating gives CASGSMQETQYF.

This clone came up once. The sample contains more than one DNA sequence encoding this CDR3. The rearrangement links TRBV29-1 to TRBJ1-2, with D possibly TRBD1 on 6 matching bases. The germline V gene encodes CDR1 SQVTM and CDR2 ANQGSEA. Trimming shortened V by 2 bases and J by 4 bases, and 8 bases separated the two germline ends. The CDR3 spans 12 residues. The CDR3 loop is CSVERGTYGYTF. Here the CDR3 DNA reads TGCAGCGTTGAAAGGGGGACCTATGGCTACACCTTC.

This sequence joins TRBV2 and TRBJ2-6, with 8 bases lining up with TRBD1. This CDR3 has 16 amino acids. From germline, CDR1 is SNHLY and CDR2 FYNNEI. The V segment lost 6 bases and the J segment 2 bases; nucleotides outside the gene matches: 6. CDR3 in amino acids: CASRRRQGTGANVLTF. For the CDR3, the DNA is TGTGCCAGCAGGAGGAGACAGGGGACTGGGGCCAACGTCCTGACTTTC.

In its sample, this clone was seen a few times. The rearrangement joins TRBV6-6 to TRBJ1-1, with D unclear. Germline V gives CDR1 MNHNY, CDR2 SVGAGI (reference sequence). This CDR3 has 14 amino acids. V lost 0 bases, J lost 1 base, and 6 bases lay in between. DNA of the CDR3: TGTGCCAGCAGTTACTCCGACACGAACACTGAAGCTTTCTTT. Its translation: CASSYSDTNTEAFF.

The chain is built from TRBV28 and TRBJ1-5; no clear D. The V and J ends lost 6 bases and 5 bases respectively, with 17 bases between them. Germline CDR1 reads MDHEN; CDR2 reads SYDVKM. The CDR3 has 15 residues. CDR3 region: CASSPGWGMDQPQHF. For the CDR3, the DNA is TGTGCCAGCAGCCCCGGGTGGGGTATGGATCAGCCCCAGCATTTT.

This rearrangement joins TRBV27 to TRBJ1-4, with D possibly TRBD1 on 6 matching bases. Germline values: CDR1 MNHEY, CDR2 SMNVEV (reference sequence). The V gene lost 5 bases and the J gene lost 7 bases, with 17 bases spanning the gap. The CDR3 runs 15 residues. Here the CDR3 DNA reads TGTGCCAGCAGTCCGCCGGGGGCTTGGGGTGAAAAACTGTTTTTT. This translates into CASSPPGAWGEKLFF.

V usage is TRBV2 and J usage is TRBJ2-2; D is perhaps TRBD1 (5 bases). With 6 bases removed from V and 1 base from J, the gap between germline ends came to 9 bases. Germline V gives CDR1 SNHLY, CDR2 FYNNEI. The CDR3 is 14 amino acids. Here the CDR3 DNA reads TGTGCCAGCAGCGTTGACAGGAACACCGGGGAGCTGTTTTTT. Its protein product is CASSVDRNTGELFF.

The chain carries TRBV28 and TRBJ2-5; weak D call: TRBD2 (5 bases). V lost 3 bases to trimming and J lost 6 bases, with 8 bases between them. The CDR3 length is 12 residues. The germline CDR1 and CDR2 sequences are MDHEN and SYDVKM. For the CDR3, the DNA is TGTGCCAGCAGTTTGGGGAGCAAGACCCAGTACTTC. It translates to CASSLGSKTQYF.

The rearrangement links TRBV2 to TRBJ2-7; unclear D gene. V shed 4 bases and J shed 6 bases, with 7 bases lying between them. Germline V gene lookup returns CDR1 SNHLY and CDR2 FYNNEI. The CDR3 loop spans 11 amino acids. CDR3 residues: CASSVVVEQYF. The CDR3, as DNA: TGTGCCAGCAGTGTTGTAGTCGAGCAGTACTTC.

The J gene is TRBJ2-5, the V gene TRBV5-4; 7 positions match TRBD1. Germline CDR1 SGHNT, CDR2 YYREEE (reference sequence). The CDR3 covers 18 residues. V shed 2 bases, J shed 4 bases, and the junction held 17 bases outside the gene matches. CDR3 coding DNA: TGTGCCAGCAGCTTAGGGCAAGGGGGCTCCGGCCGCGGAGAGACCCAGTACTTC. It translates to CASSLGQGGSGRGETQYF.

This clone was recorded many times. CDR3 nucleotide sequence: TGTGCCAGCAGTTCTCGGGGGAGGGGAGAGAGCTATGGCTACACCTTC. It specifies CASSSRGRGESYGYTF. The rearrangement joins TRBV27 to TRBJ1-2; tentative D call: TRBD1 (5 bases). Germline V gives CDR1 MNHEY, CDR2 SMNVEV (reference sequence). The CDR3 covers 16 residues. V lost 4 bases and J 4 bases, leaving 19 bases between the germline ends.

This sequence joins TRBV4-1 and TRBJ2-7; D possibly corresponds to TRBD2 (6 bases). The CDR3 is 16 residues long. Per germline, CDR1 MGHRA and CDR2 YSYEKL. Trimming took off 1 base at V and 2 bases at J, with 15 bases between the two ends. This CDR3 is CASSQAYAGITYEQYF. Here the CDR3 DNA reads TGCGCCAGCAGCCAAGCGTATGCGGGGATTACCTACGAGCAGTACTTC.

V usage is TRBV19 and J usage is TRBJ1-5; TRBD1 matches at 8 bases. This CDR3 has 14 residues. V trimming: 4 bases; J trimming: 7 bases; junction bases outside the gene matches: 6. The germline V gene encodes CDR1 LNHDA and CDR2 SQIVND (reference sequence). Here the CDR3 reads CASSTDRDWQPQHF. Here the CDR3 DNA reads TGTGCCAGTAGTACGGACAGGGATTGGCAGCCCCAGCATTTT.

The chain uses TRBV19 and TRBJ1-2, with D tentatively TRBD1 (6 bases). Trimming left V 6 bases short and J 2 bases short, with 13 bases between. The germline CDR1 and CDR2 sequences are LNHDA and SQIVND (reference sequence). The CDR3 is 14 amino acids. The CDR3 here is CASSRQELNYGYTF. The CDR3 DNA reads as TGTGCCAGTAGCAGACAGGAATTAAACTATGGCTACACCTTC.

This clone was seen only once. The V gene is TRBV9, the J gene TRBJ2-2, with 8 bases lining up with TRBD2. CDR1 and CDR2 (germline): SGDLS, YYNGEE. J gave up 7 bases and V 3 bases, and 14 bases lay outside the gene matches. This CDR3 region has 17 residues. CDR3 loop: CASSAPGSGSFSGELFF. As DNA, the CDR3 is TGTGCCAGCAGCGCACCTGGAAGCGGGAGTTTTAGCGGGGAGCTGTTTTTT. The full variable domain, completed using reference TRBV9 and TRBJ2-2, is DSGVTQTPKHLITATGQRVTLRCSPRSGDLSVYWYQQSLDQGLQFLIQYYNGEERAKGNILERFSAQQFPDLHSELNLSSLELGDSALYFCASSAPGSGSFSGELFFGEGSRLTVL.

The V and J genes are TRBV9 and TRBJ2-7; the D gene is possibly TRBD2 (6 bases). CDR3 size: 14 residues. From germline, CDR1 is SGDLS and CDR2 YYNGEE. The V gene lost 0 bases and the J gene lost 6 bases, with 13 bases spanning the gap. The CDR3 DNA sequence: TGTGCCAGCAGCGTAGCGGGAGCCCCAGGCGAGCAGTACTTC. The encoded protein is CASSVAGAPGEQYF.

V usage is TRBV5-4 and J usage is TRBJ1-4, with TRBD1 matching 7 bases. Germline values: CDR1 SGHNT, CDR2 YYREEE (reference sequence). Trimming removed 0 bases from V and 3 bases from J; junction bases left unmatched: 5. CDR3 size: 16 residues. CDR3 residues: CASSLEGALANEKLFF. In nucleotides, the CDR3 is TGTGCCAGCAGCTTGGAGGGGGCGCTGGCTAATGAAAAACTGTTTTTT.

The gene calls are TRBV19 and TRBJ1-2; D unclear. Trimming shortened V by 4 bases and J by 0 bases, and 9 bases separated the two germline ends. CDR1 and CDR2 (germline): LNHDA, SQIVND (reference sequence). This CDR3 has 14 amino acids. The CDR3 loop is CASSNGRPNYGYTF. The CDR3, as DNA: TGTGCCAGTAGTAACGGCAGACCTAACTATGGCTACACCTTC.

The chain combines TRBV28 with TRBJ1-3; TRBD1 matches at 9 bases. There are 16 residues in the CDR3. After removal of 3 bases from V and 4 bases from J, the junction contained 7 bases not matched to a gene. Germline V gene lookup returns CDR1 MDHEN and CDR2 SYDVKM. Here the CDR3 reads CASSFGQGTAGNTIYF. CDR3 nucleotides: TGTGCCAGCAGTTTCGGACAGGGGACCGCCGGAAACACCATATATTTT.

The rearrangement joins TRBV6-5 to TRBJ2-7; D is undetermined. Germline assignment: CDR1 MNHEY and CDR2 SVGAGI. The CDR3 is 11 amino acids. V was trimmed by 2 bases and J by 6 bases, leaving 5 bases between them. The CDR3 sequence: CASSYPPEQYF. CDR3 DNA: TGTGCCAGCAGTTACCCACCCGAGCAGTACTTC.

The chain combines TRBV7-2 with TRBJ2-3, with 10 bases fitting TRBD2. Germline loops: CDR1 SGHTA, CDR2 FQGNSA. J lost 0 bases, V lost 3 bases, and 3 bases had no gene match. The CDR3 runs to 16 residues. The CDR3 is CASSFWTSGSTDTQYF. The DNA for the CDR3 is TGTGCCAGCAGCTTCTGGACTAGCGGAAGCACAGATACGCAGTATTTT.

CDR3 sequence reads: CSTTGTEINYGYTF. CDR3 sequence (DNA): TGCAGCACCACAGGGACAGAGATTAACTATGGCTACACCTTC. The chain carries TRBV29-1 and TRBJ1-2; 7 bases align to TRBD1. The CDR3 contains 14 residues. Germline CDR1 and CDR2: SQVTM and ANQGSEA. J was trimmed by 1 base and V by 8 bases; bases with no gene match: 10.

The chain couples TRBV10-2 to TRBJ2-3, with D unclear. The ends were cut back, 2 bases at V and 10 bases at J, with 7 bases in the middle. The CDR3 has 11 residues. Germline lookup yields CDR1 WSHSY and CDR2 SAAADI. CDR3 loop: CASSEDRPQYF. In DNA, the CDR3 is TGCGCCAGCAGTGAGGATCGTCCGCAGTATTTT.

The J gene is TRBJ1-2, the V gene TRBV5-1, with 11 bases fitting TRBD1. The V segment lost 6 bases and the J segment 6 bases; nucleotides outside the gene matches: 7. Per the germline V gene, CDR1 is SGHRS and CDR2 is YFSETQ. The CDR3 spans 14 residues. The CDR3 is CASKAGQGVHGYTF. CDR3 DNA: TGCGCCAGCAAAGCGGGACAGGGGGTTCATGGCTACACCTTC.

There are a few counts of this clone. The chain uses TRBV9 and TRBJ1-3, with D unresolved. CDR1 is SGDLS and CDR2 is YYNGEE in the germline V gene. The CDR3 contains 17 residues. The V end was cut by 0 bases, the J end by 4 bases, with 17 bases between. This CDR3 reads CASSVGVPYTAGNTIYF. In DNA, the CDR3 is TGTGCCAGCAGCGTAGGAGTCCCCTACACGGCCGGAAACACCATATATTTT.